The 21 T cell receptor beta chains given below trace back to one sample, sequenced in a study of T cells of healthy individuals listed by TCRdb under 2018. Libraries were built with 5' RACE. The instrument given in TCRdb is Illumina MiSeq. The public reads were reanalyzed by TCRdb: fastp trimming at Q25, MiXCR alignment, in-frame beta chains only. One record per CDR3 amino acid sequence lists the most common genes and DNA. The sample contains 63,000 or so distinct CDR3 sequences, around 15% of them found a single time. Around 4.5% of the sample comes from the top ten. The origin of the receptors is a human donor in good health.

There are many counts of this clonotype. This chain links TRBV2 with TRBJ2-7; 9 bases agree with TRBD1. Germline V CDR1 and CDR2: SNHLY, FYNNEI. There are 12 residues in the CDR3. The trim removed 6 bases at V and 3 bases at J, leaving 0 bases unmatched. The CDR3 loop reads CASRTGGYEQYF. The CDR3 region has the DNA TGTGCCAGCAGGACAGGGGGCTACGAGCAGTACTTC. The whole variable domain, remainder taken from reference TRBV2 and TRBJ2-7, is EPEVTQTPSHQVTQMGQEVILRCVPISNHLYFYWYRQILGQKVEFLVSFYNNEISEKSEIFDDQFSVERPDGSNFTLKIRSTKLEDSAMYFCASRTGGYEQYFGPGTRLTVT.

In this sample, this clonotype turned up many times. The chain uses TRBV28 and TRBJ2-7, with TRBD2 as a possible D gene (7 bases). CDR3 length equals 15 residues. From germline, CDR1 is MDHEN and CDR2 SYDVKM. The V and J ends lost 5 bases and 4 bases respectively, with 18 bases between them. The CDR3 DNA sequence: TGTGCCAGCAGTCCTTGGCGGGGGCCGATTTACGAGCAGTACTTC. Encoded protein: CASSPWRGPIYEQYF.

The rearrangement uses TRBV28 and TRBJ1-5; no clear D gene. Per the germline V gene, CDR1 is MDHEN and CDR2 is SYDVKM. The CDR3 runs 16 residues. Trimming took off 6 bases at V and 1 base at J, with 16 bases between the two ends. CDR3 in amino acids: CASSSPTGESNQPQHF. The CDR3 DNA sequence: TGTGCCAGCAGCTCTCCTACCGGGGAGAGCAATCAGCCCCAGCATTTT.

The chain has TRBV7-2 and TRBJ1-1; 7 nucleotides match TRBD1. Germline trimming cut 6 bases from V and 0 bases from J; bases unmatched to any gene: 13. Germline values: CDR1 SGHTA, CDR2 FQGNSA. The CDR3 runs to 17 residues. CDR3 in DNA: TGTGCCAGCAGGGCACCCCGGGACAGCATCATGAACACTGAAGCTTTCTTT. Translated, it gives CASRAPRDSIMNTEAFF.

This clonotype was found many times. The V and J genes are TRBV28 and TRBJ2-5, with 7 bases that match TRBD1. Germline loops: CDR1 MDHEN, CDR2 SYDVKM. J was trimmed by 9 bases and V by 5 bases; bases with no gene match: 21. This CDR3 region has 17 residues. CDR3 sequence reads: CASSPTPSGTAGRAQYF. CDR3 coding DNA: TGTGCCAGCAGTCCCACACCATCCGGGACAGCAGGGAGAGCCCAGTACTTC.

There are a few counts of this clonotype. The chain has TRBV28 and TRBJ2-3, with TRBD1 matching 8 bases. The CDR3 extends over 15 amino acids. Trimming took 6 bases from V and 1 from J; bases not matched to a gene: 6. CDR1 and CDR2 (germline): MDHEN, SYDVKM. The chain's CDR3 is CASSTQGAGTDTQYF. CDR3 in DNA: TGTGCCAGCAGCACTCAGGGGGCGGGCACAGATACGCAGTATTTT.

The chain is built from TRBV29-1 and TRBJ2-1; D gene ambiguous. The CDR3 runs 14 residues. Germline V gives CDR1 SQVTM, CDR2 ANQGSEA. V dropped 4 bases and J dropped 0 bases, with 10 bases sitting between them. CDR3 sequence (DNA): TGCAGCGTTGCCCCGCTAAGCTCCTACAATGAGCAGTTCTTC. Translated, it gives CSVAPLSSYNEQFF.

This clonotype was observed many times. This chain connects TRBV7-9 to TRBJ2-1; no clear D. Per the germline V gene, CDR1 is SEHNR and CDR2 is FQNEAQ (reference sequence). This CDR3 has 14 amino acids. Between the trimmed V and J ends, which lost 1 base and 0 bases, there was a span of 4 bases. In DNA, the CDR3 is TGTGCCAGCAGCTTAGGTGGCTCCTACAATGAGCAGTTCTTC. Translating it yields CASSLGGSYNEQFF.

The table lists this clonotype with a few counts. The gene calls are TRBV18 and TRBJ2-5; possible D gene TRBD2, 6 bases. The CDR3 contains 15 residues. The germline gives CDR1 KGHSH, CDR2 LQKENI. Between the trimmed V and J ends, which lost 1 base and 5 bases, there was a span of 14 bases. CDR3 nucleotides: TGTGCCAGCTCACCACGGAGCACAGGAGGGGAGACCCAGTACTTC. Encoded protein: CASSPRSTGGETQYF. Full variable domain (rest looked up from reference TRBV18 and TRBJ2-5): NAGVMQNPRHLVRRRGQEARLRCSPMKGHSHVYWYRQLPEEGLKFMVYLQKENIIDESGMPKERFSAEFPKEGPSILRIQQVVRGDSAAYFCASSPRSTGGETQYFGPGTRLLVL.

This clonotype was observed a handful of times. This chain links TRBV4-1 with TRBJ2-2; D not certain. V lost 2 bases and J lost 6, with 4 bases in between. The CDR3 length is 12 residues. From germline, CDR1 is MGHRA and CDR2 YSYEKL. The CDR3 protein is CASSQPSGELFF. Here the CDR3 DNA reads TGCGCCAGCAGCCAACCGTCCGGGGAGCTGTTTTTT.

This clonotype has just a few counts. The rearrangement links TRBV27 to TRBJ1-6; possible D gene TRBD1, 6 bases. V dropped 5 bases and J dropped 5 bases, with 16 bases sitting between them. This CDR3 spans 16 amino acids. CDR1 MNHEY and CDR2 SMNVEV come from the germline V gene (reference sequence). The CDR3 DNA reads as TGTGCCAGCAGTCCCCTTGGTAGGGGGAATAATTCACCCCTCCACTTT. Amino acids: CASSPLGRGNNSPLHF.

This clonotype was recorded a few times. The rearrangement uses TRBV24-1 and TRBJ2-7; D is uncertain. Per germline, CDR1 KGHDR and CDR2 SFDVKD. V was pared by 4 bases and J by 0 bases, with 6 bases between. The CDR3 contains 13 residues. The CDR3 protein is CATSDGSSYEQYF. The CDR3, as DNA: TGTGCCACCAGTGACGGCAGCTCCTACGAGCAGTACTTC.

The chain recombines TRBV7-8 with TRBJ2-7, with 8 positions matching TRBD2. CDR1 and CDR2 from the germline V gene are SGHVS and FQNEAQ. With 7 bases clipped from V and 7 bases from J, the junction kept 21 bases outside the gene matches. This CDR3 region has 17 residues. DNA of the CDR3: TGTGCCAGCAACTTCGAGAGCGGGAGTGCCTTTATGGGAGAGCAGTACTTC. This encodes CASNFESGSAFMGEQYF.

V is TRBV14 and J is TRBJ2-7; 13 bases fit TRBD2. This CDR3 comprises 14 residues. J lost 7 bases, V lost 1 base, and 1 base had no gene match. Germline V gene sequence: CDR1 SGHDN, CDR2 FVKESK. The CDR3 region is CASSQGTSGGEQYF. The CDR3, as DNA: TGTGCCAGCAGCCAAGGGACTAGCGGGGGAGAGCAGTACTTC. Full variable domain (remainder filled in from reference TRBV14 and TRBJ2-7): EAGVTQFPSHSVIEKGQTVTLRCDPISGHDNLYWYRRVMGKEIKFLLHFVKESKQDESGMPNNRFLAERTGGTYSTLKVQPAELEDSGVYFCASSQGTSGGEQYFGPGTRLTVT.

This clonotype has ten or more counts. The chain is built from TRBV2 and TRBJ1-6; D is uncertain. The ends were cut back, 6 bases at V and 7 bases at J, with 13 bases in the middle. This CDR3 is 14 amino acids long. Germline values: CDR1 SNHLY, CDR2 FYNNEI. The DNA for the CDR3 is TGTGCCAGCAGGCTCGGCTCGCAGAATTCACCCCTCCACTTT. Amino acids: CASRLGSQNSPLHF.

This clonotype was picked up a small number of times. This CDR3 reads CASSNSYEQYF. The DNA for the CDR3 is TGTGCCAGCAGCAACTCCTACGAGCAGTACTTC. The genes are TRBV3-1 and TRBJ2-7; D not resolved. Germline lookup yields CDR1 LGHDT and CDR2 YNNKEL (reference sequence). The CDR3 extends over 11 amino acids. Between the trimmed V and J ends, which lost 5 bases and 0 bases, there was a span of 2 bases.

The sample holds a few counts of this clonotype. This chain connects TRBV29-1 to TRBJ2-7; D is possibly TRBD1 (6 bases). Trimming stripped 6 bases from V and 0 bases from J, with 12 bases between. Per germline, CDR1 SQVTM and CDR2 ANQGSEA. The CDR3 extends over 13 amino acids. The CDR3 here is CSVLTGSSYEQYF. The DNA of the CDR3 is TGCAGCGTCCTAACAGGGAGCTCCTACGAGCAGTACTTC.

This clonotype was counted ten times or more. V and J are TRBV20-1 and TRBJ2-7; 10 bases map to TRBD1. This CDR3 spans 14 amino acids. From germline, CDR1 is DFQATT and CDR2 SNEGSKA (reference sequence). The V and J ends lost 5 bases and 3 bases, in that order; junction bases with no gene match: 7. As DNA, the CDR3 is TGCAGTGCTCTCACGGGACAGGGGTTCTACGAGCAGTACTTC. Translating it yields CSALTGQGFYEQYF.

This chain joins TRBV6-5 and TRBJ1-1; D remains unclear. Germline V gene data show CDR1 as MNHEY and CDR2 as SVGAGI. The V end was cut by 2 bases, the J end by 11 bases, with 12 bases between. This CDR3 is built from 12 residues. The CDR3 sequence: CASSYPIQEAFF. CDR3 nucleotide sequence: TGTGCCAGCAGTTACCCCATACAAGAGGCTTTCTTT.

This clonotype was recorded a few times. This chain's CDR3 is CASSTGYQETQYF. The CDR3 DNA sequence: TGCGCCAGCAGCACAGGATACCAAGAGACCCAGTACTTC. V is TRBV23-1 and J is TRBJ2-5, with D tentatively TRBD1 (5 bases). TRBV23-1 is an ORF, and what it does is uncertain. V was shortened by 6 bases and J by 0 bases, with 8 bases between the two germline ends. This CDR3 comprises 13 residues.

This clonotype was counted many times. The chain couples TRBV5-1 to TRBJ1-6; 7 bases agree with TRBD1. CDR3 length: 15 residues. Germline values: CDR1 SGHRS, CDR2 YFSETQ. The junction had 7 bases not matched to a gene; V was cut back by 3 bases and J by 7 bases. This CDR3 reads CASSSRTGDNSPLHF. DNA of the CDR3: TGCGCCAGCAGCTCCCGGACAGGCGACAATTCACCCCTCCACTTT.